Each of the 18 T cell receptor beta chains below was sequenced from the same sample in a study of T cell responses to AZD1222 COVID-19 vaccine. The repertoire was sequenced with immunoSEQ multiplex PCR; TCRdb's copy has only in-frame clones and lacks some. The sample shows about 68,000 clones, 86% of them seen only once. The starting material was peripheral blood, obtained on day 0 of AZD1222 vaccination. The receptors shown here come from an adult in good health.

The J gene is TRBJ1-2, the V gene TRBV30; no clear D gene. V lost 3 bases and J 5 bases, leaving 13 bases between the germline ends. This CDR3 is built from 13 residues. Germline CDR1 GTSNPN, CDR2 SVGIG (reference sequence). The CDR3 spells CAWRRREDYGYTF. In DNA form, the CDR3 reads TGTGCCTGGAGGAGAAGGGAGGATTATGGCTACACCTTC.

The CDR3 DNA is TGTGCCAGCAGCTTGGGCCAGGGGTATGATGAAGCTTTCTTT. Residues: CASSLGQGYDEAFF. The chain links TRBV5-4 to TRBJ1-1; tentative D call: TRBD1 (6 bases). The CDR3 length is 14 residues. V lost 0 bases to trimming and J lost 7 bases, with 13 bases between them. CDR1 and CDR2 (germline): SGHNT, YYREEE (reference sequence). Based on the CDR3 plus reference TRBV5-4 and TRBJ1-1, the full variable domain is ETGVTQSPTHLIKTRGQQVTLRCSSQSGHNTVSWYQQALGQGPQFIFQYYREEENGRGNFPPRFSGLQFPNYSSELNVNALELDDSALYLCASSLGQGYDEAFFGQGTRLTVV.

The V and J genes are TRBV21-1 and TRBJ2-6. TRBV21-1 counts as a pseudogene. The CDR3 extends over 19 amino acids. The CDR3 sequence is CASSSTDLNTHSGANVLTF. CDR3 sequence (DNA): TGTGCCAGCAGCTCAACGGACCTAAACACCCACTCTGGGGCCAACGTCCTGACTTTC.

The chain joins TRBV7-2 to TRBJ2-3, with D possibly being TRBD1 (5 bases). The CDR3 runs to 12 residues. The germline V and J ends were trimmed by 8 bases and 5 bases, with 11 bases remaining between them. The germline V gene has CDR1 SGHTA and CDR2 FQGNSA. The CDR3: CASGAYGDTQYF. CDR3 bases: TGTGCCAGCGGGGCATACGGAGATACGCAGTATTTT.

V and J are TRBV28 and TRBJ1-2; 7 nucleotides align to TRBD1. The germline V gene has CDR1 MDHEN and CDR2 SYDVKM. The CDR3 length is 16 residues. After removal of 2 bases from V and 4 bases from J, the junction contained 10 bases not matched to a gene. CDR3 DNA sequence: TGTGCCAGCAGTTTAGAAGGGGGCCCCTCAGGCTATGGCTACACCTTC. Translating it yields CASSLEGGPSGYGYTF.

This chain links TRBV7-2 with TRBJ1-1; D is possibly TRBD1 (5 bases). CDR1 and CDR2 from the germline V gene are SGHTA and FQGNSA. The CDR3 sequence is 13 residues long. V was shortened by 2 bases and J by 6 bases, with 10 bases between the two germline ends. Here the CDR3 DNA reads TGTGCCAGCAGCTTAAAGGGGTCGGCTGAAGCTTTCTTT. Translated: CASSLKGSAEAFF.

This clone was counted a few times. The genes are TRBV19 and TRBJ1-1; no firm D call. The CDR3 covers 15 residues. Germline-derived CDR1 and CDR2 are LNHDA and SQIVND (reference sequence). The V end was cut by 5 bases, the J end by 1 base, with 14 bases between. CDR3 sequence: CASSPLRGGNTEAFF. The CDR3 DNA follows: TGTGCCAGTAGTCCCCTCCGAGGCGGGAACACTGAAGCTTTCTTT.

V and J are TRBV28 and TRBJ1-5, with TRBD1 matching over 10 bases. Germline values: CDR1 MDHEN, CDR2 SYDVKM. J was trimmed by 5 bases and V by 6 bases; bases with no gene match: 13. This CDR3 is built from 17 residues. The CDR3 nucleotides read TGTGCCAGCAGCAAGGGACAGGGGATCGGGATATATCAGCCCCAGCATTTT. Translation gives CASSKGQGIGIYQPQHF.

This clone has a handful of counts. The chain links TRBV5-1 to TRBJ2-3, with TRBD2 identical over 10 bases. CDR1 and CDR2 (germline): SGHRS, YFSETQ. The CDR3 sequence is 15 residues long. The V segment lost 2 bases and the J segment 5 bases; nucleotides outside the gene matches: 5. The CDR3 nucleotides read TGCGCCAGCAGCTTTAAGCGGGAGGGTTTAGATACGCAGTATTTT. The encoded protein is CASSFKREGLDTQYF.

The table lists this clone with a count of one. The gene calls are TRBV16 and TRBJ2-7, with D possibly matching TRBD1 (5 bases). This CDR3 contains 14 residues. Germline values: CDR1 KGHSY, CDR2 FQNENV. V was clipped by 0 bases and J by 6 bases, with 12 bases between them. The CDR3 loop reads CASSQSGQGSEQYF. CDR3 bases: TGTGCCAGCAGCCAATCGGGGCAGGGTTCCGAGCAGTACTTC. Supplemented by reference TRBV16 and TRBJ2-7, the full variable domain reads GEEVAQTPKHLVRGEGQKAKLYCAPIKGHSYVFWYQQVLKNEFKFLISFQNENVFDETGMPKERFSAKCLPNSPCSLEIQATKLEDSAVYFCASSQSGQGSEQYFGPGTRLTVT.

The J gene is TRBJ1-5, the V gene TRBV30; a weak D match, TRBD1 (6 bases). Germline V gene sequence: CDR1 GTSNPN, CDR2 SVGIG (reference sequence). This CDR3 contains 12 residues. V lost 8 bases, J lost 5 bases, and 13 bases lay in between. CDR3 residues: CAQGGGDQPQHF. The CDR3 nucleotides are TGTGCCCAAGGGGGGGGAGATCAGCCCCAGCATTTT.

The rearrangement uses TRBV10-1 and TRBJ1-6; D call uncertain. V was shortened by 0 bases and J by 7 bases, with 7 bases between the two germline ends. CDR3 length: 14 residues. Germline CDR1 and CDR2: WNHNN and SYGVQD (reference sequence). The CDR3 protein is CASSESRWNSPLHF. The DNA for the CDR3 is TGCGCCAGCAGTGAGTCGAGATGGAATTCACCCCTCCACTTT.

The genes are TRBV7-3 and TRBJ1-1; tentatively, D is TRBD1 (5 bases). The CDR3 length is 16 residues. Germline V gene sequence: CDR1 SGHTA, CDR2 FQGTGA. Trimming took 3 bases from V and 0 from J, leaving 14 bases between them. The CDR3 loop is CASSLGTNRLNTEAFF. The CDR3 DNA is TGTGCCAGCAGCTTGGGCACCAACAGGTTGAACACTGAAGCTTTCTTT.

This clone was recorded only once. DNA for the CDR3: TGTGCCAGCAGCTCCCGACTAGCGGGAGCGGGCGGGGAGCTGTTTTTT. Its translation is CASSSRLAGAGGELFF. The V and J genes are TRBV7-3 and TRBJ2-2, with 12 bases aligning to TRBD2. V lost 4 bases to trimming and J lost 7 bases; unmatched junction nucleotides: 7. CDR1 is SGHTA, CDR2 FQGTGA, per germline. The CDR3 consists of 16 residues. Variable domain in full (rest from reference TRBV7-3 and TRBJ2-2): GAGVSQTPSNKVTEKGKYVELRCDPISGHTALYWYRQSLGQGPEFLIYFQGTGAADDSGLPNDRFFAVRPEGSVSTLKIQRTERGDSAVYLCASSSRLAGAGGELFFGEGSRLTVL.

The CDR3: CASVRAQEQYF. CDR3 sequence (DNA): TGTGCCAGCGTCCGGGCTCAAGAGCAGTACTTC. The gene calls are TRBV19 and TRBJ2-7, with no clear D. CDR1 is LNHDA and CDR2 is SQIVND in the germline V gene (reference sequence). The CDR3 has 11 residues. V lost 9 bases and J lost 7, with 13 bases in between.

The rearrangement links TRBV7-9 to TRBJ1-2; no definite D call. CDR1 and CDR2 from the germline V gene are SEHNR and FQNEAQ (reference sequence). V was trimmed by 3 bases and J by 6 bases, leaving 17 bases between them. The CDR3 is 15 amino acids. The CDR3 nucleotides read TGTGCCAGCAGCTTCGGAGCGGACTCCGGGAATGGCTACACCTTC. It specifies CASSFGADSGNGYTF.

The chain combines TRBV24-1 with TRBJ2-7, with TRBD2 matching over 11 bases. The CDR3 extends over 17 amino acids. The germline V gene encodes CDR1 KGHDR and CDR2 SFDVKD. V shed 4 bases, J shed 1 base, and the junction held 8 bases outside the gene matches. The CDR3, as DNA: TGTGCCACCAGTGAAAACCCAAGACTAGCGGGATCCTACGAGCAGTACTTC. It yields the protein CATSENPRLAGSYEQYF.

The chain uses TRBV3-1 (or the pseudogene TRBV3-2) and TRBJ2-3; 9 nucleotides line up with TRBD1. The germline V gene has CDR1 LGHDT and CDR2 YNNKEL (reference sequence). V shed 2 bases, J shed 3 bases, and the junction held 3 bases outside the gene matches. CDR3 length equals 15 residues. The DNA for the CDR3 is TGTGCCAGCAGCCAAAACAGGGGGCTTACAGATACGCAGTATTTT. Amino acids: CASSQNRGLTDTQYF.